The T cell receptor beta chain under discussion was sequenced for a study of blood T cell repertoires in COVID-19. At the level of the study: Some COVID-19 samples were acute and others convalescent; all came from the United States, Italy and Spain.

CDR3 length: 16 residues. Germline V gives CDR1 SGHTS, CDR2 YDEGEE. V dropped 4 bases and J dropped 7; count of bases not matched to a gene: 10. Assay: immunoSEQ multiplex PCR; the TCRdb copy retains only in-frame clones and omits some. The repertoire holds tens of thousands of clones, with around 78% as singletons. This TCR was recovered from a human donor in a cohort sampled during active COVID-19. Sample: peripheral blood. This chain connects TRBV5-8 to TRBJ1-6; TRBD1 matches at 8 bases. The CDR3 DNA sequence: TGTGCCAGCAGCCCCACCAGGACAGGGCTAAATTCACCCCTCCACTTT. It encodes CASSPTRTGLNSPLHF.